The 20 T cell receptor beta chains presented below share a single source sample, sequenced in a study of cytomegalovirus exposure and HLA in healthy donors. Primers included in the PCR were 60 Vbeta and 13 Jbeta primers. Here immunoSEQ multiplex PCR was the method, and the copy in TCRdb shows in-frame clones only, minus some. The sample records under 120,000 clones, 60% to 85% being singletons. Specimen: PBMCs. The receptors were sampled from a female donor in good health and CMV-seropositive.

The rearrangement links TRBV2 to TRBJ1-3; TRBD1 is a possible D gene (5 bases). Trimming removed 1 base from V and 5 bases from J, with 12 bases in between. Per the germline V gene, CDR1 is SNHLY and CDR2 is FYNNEI. The CDR3 is 15 amino acids. The chain's CDR3 is CASSEGEGIRNTIYF. The CDR3 DNA reads TGTGCCAGCAGTGAAGGGGAGGGGATCAGAAACACCATATATTTT.

This clone has only one observation. The rearrangement links TRBV11-2 to TRBJ2-1; perhaps TRBD2 as D (6 bases). This CDR3 contains 16 residues. Trimming stripped 5 bases from V and 6 bases from J, with 20 bases between. CDR1 and CDR2 from the germline V gene are SGHAT and FQNNGV. This chain's CDR3 is CASSRGTEHLGNEQFF. CDR3 sequence (DNA): TGTGCCAGCAGCCGGGGGACGGAGCATCTCGGCAATGAGCAGTTCTTC.

V usage is TRBV9 and J usage is TRBJ2-7; D perhaps matches TRBD1 (5 bases). The germline V gene has CDR1 SGDLS and CDR2 YYNGEE. V dropped 0 bases and J dropped 5 bases, with 12 bases sitting between them. The CDR3 extends over 14 amino acids. DNA of the CDR3: TGTGCCAGCAGCGTAGCGGGCAGGGCGGACGAGCAGTACTTC. Its protein is CASSVAGRADEQYF.

The chain joins TRBV10-3 to TRBJ2-5; 11 positions agree with TRBD1. The tail of the sequence fits TRBJ2-7 better, so the J call may be wrong. The CDR3 runs to 17 residues. Looked up from germline, CDR1 is ENHRY and CDR2 is SYGVKD. In DNA, the CDR3 is TGTGCCATCAGTGAGTCGTCGGGGACAGGGGGAATCTACGAGCAGTACTTC. This encodes CAISESSGTGGIYEQYF.

The rearrangement joins TRBV28 to TRBJ2-1; 10 bases line up with TRBD1. Germline trimming cut 3 bases from V and 5 bases from J; bases unmatched to any gene: 4. The CDR3 has 15 residues. Germline lookup yields CDR1 MDHEN and CDR2 SYDVKM. The CDR3 here is CASSLTGGTNNEQFF. Written as DNA, the CDR3 is TGTGCCAGCAGTTTGACAGGGGGCACAAACAATGAGCAGTTCTTC.

The chain joins TRBV5-4 to TRBJ1-5; 7 bases agree with TRBD1. Per the germline V gene, CDR1 is SGHNT and CDR2 is YYREEE (reference sequence). The CDR3 loop spans 16 amino acids. V lost 3 bases, J lost 1 base, and 7 bases stayed unmatched. The CDR3 nucleotides are TGTGCCAGCAGCTATAGACAGGGATCGAGCAATCAGCCCCAGCATTTT. Its translation is CASSYRQGSSNQPQHF.

The chain couples TRBV6-6 to TRBJ1-2, with 11 nucleotides matching TRBD1. This CDR3 has 15 residues. V lost 10 bases and J lost 4; bases outside the gene matches: 11. Per germline, CDR1 MNHNY and CDR2 SVGAGI (reference sequence). CDR3 sequence reads: CATRDRGRPSYGYTF. CDR3 nucleotide sequence: TGTGCCACCCGGGACAGGGGGAGACCTAGCTATGGCTACACCTTC.

The gene calls are TRBV5-1 and TRBJ2-7; perhaps TRBD2 as D (5 bases). Trimming took 4 bases from V and 4 from J, leaving 12 bases between them. The germline V gene has CDR1 SGHRS and CDR2 YFSETQ. The length of the CDR3 is 13 residues. CDR3 in amino acids: CASSRLSGYEQYF. The CDR3 DNA sequence: TGCGCCAGCAGCCGACTTTCGGGATACGAGCAGTACTTC.

The chain carries TRBV5-1 and TRBJ1-2; D possibly corresponds to TRBD1 (5 bases). CDR3 length equals 15 residues. In germline, CDR1 is SGHRS, CDR2 YFSETQ. V lost 0 bases and J lost 2, with 11 bases in between. In nucleotides, the CDR3 is TGCGCCAGCAGCTTGGGCGGGGGGGTCAACTATGGCTACACCTTC. Encoded protein: CASSLGGGVNYGYTF.

V and J are TRBV4-3 and TRBJ1-6; TRBD1 is a possible D gene (5 bases). CDR1 and CDR2 from the germline V gene are LGHNA and YSLEER. Between the trimmed V and J ends, which lost 3 bases and 6 bases, there was a span of 15 bases. This CDR3 has 16 residues. In nucleotides, the CDR3 is TGCGCCAGCAGCCAGGACCTCGGCAGGGCTAATTCACCCCTCCACTTT. Its protein product is CASSQDLGRANSPLHF.

The chain combines TRBV15 with TRBJ1-4, with 7 positions matching TRBD1. The V gene's germline CDR1 is LNHNV and CDR2 YYDKDF (reference sequence). The CDR3 is made up of 15 amino acids. V lost 3 bases and J lost 8; bases outside the gene matches: 9. Here the CDR3 DNA reads TGTGCCACCAGCAGTAGGGGGCGCCAGGAGGAAAAACTGTTTTTT. Protein sequence: CATSSRGRQEEKLFF.

The chain uses TRBV28 and TRBJ1-4; a possible D gene is TRBD1 (6 bases). Germline assignment: CDR1 MDHEN and CDR2 SYDVKM. The CDR3 extends over 17 amino acids. The V gene lost 4 bases and the J gene lost 0 bases, with 15 bases spanning the gap. The CDR3 protein is CASSSMDRITTNEKLFF. CDR3 sequence (DNA): TGTGCCAGCAGTTCGATGGACAGAATAACAACTAATGAAAAACTGTTTTTT.

The chain couples TRBV20-1 to TRBJ1-5; D is unclear. The CDR3 has 11 amino acids. Germline values: CDR1 DFQATT, CDR2 SNEGSKA (reference sequence). This CDR3 reads CSAYFFETQHF. Here the CDR3 DNA reads TGCAGCGCCTACTTTTTTGAGACCCAGCATTTT.

The rearrangement uses TRBV28 and TRBJ1-5, with D unresolved. From germline, CDR1 is MDHEN and CDR2 SYDVKM. This CDR3 has 14 amino acids. With 2 bases removed from V and 10 bases from J, the gap between germline ends came to 15 bases. In nucleotides, the CDR3 is TGTGCCAGCAGTTTAAGAGGGCCCAATATACCCCAGCATTTT. It translates to CASSLRGPNIPQHF.

V gene TRBV2 combines with J gene TRBJ2-2; 13 bases are a match to TRBD2. Germline V gene lookup returns CDR1 SNHLY and CDR2 FYNNEI. This CDR3 is 15 amino acids long. V dropped 6 bases and J dropped 6; count of bases not matched to a gene: 4. CDR3 DNA: TGTGCCAGCAGCGTCGGACTAGCGGGAGCCGGGGAGCTGTTTTTT. This gives the protein CASSVGLAGAGELFF.

This rearrangement joins TRBV10-3 to TRBJ2-3; 10 bases line up with TRBD2. The J segment lost 3 bases and the V segment lost 3 bases, leaving 3 bases of the junction unmatched. The CDR3 sequence is 15 residues long. In germline, CDR1 is ENHRY, CDR2 SYGVKD. The CDR3: CAISDLAGGTDTQYF. CDR3 nucleotide sequence: TGTGCCATCAGTGATTTAGCGGGAGGTACAGATACGCAGTATTTT.

This chain uses TRBV6-1 with TRBJ1-4; TRBD1 matches 9 bases. CDR1 is MNHNS and CDR2 is SASEGT in the germline V gene. There are 18 residues in the CDR3. V shed 2 bases, J shed 3 bases, and the junction held 10 bases outside the gene matches. The CDR3 reads CASSEMVSWDRANEKLFF. The CDR3 coding sequence is TGTGCCAGCAGTGAAATGGTTTCCTGGGACAGGGCTAATGAAAAACTGTTTTTT.

The chain employs TRBV6-1 and TRBJ2-7; 8 nucleotides agree with TRBD2. J was trimmed by 3 bases and V by 3 bases; bases with no gene match: 10. Germline values: CDR1 MNHNS, CDR2 SASEGT. The length of the CDR3 is 16 residues. The CDR3 nucleotides are TGTGCCAGCAGTGATGCGGGAGGAGACAGAAGCTACGAGCAGTACTTC. Its translation: CASSDAGGDRSYEQYF.

The genes are TRBV7-9 and TRBJ1-1; the match to TRBD1 covers 8 bases. This CDR3 is built from 13 residues. With 6 bases clipped from V and 9 bases from J, the junction kept 9 bases outside the gene matches. Germline-derived CDR1 and CDR2 are SEHNR and FQNEAQ (reference sequence). The DNA of the CDR3 is TGTGCCAGCAGGGGACCGGGACAGGTTAAAGCTTTCTTT. Its protein product is CASRGPGQVKAFF.

This clone was recorded a few times. The gene calls are TRBV27 and TRBJ2-7, with a possible D match to TRBD1 (8 bases). CDR1 and CDR2 (germline): MNHEY, SMNVEV (reference sequence). The CDR3 totals 16 residues. V lost 5 bases and J lost 1, with 18 bases in between. CDR3 nucleotide sequence: TGTGCCAGCAGTGCCCTATACAGGGGGGGGTCCTACGAGCAGTACTTC. Translated, it gives CASSALYRGGSYEQYF.